The 2 T cell receptor beta chains reported below all come from one sample, sequenced in a study of Ad26.COV2.S vaccination and SARS-CoV-2 variants. The repertoire was sequenced with immunoSEQ multiplex PCR; TCRdb's copy has only in-frame clones and lacks some. The table records hundreds of thousands of clones, roughly 90% of them present only once. The treatment: around 19 received Ad26.COV2.S at low or high dose, single or two shots; 5 received placebo; per-sample allocation not given. After the first vaccine or placebo injection, samples were drawn on day 63. Sequencing used peripheral blood, obtained in a trial of Ad26.COV2.S vaccine versus placebo. These receptors were collected from a person between 18 and 65 years old who received the Ad26.COV2.S COVID-19 vaccine or a placebo.

This clone has a single count. The chain recombines TRBV10-3 with TRBJ2-1; 11 bases are shared with TRBD2. Germline loops: CDR1 ENHRY, CDR2 SYGVKD. V lost 7 bases, J lost 10 bases, and 6 bases stayed unmatched. The CDR3 has 13 residues. CDR3 sequence (DNA): TGTGCCATCAATAGCGGGGGGGCCAGGGAGCAGTTCTTC. This sequence encodes CAINSGGAREQFF.

V gene TRBV10-3 combines with J gene TRBJ1-1; D is ambiguous. The CDR3 length is 14 residues. Per the germline V gene, CDR1 is ENHRY and CDR2 is SYGVKD. V was pared by 2 bases and J by 0 bases, with 7 bases between. CDR3 protein: CAISEGQMNTEAFF. The CDR3 DNA reads as TGTGCCATCAGTGAGGGTCAGATGAACACTGAAGCTTTCTTT.